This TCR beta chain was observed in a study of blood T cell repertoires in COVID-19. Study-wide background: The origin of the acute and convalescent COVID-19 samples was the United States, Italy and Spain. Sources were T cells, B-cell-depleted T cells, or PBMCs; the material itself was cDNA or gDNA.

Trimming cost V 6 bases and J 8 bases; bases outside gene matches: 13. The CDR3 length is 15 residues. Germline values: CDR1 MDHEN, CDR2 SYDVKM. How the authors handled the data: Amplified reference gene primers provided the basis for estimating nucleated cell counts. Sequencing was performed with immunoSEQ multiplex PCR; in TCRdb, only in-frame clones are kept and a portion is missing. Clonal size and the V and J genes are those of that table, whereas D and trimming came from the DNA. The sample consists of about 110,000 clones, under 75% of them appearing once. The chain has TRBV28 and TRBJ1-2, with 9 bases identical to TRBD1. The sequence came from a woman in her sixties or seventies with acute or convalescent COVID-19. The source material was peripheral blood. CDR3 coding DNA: TGTGCCAGCAGCTCAAGTGGGACAGGGTTTATCGGCTACACCTTC. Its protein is CASSSSGTGFIGYTF.